This T cell receptor beta chain stems from a study of blood T cell repertoires in COVID-19. CDR3 length: 16 amino acids. V trimming: 4 bases; J trimming: 6 bases; junction bases outside the gene matches: 14. Germline V gives CDR1 SGHRS, CDR2 YFSETQ. Assay: immunoSEQ multiplex PCR; the TCRdb copy retains only in-frame clones and omits some. Among over 120,000 clones listed, just under 85% were seen once. The sequenced sample was PBMCs or T cells enriched from blood (not recorded which). V usage is TRBV5-1 and J usage is TRBJ2-7; 9 positions agree with TRBD1. The source is a man aged 50 to 59 who had recovered from COVID-19. As DNA, the CDR3 is TGCGCCAGCAGCACCGAACCTAGGGGACAGGGAGCCGAGCAGTACTTC. The encoded protein is CASSTEPRGQGAEQYF.